This TCR beta chain comes out of a study of blood T cell repertoires in COVID-19. In the study overall: The United States, Italy and Spain supplied acute and convalescent COVID-19 samples. The cDNA or gDNA used as material had been derived from T cells, B-cell-depleted T cells, or PBMCs.

In the original processing: Reference gene primer amplification gave estimated nucleated cell counts. This table comes from immunoSEQ multiplex PCR, and its TCRdb copy is limited to in-frame clones, with some not included. V and J calls and clone size are copied from that table; D and trimming were computed from the DNA. The data hold some 160,000 clones, with 85% to 90% observed a single time. With 3 bases removed from V and 1 base from J, the gap between germline ends came to 13 bases. The CDR3 is 16 residues long. CDR1 is SEHNR, CDR2 FQNEAQ, per germline (reference sequence). The receptor was derived from a woman at least 80 years old with COVID-19, enrolled during active disease. The sample consisted of peripheral blood. The J gene is TRBJ2-1, the V gene TRBV7-9, with TRBD2 as a possible D gene (6 bases). The CDR3: CASSLFLGGSYNEQFF. CDR3 DNA sequence: TGTGCCAGCAGCTTGTTTCTCGGGGGTTCCTACAATGAGCAGTTCTTC.